The rows below give T cell receptor beta chains drawn from one sample of a study of Graves' ophthalmopathy and Graves' hyperthyroidism. TCRdb re-called the multiplex PCR reads through MiXCR, storing one row per CDR3 protein. The sample includes around 400,000 distinct CDR3 sequences, 18% of them seen just once. Specimen: peripheral blood. These receptors were collected from a woman younger than 30 with Graves' ophthalmopathy. The CDR3 runs from the conserved cysteine through the conserved F or W. The order of the fields is V gene, J gene, D gene, clone size, CDR3 protein, CDR3 DNA. A D gene is named only where the DNA matches it firmly. Some rows mark clone size as missing; the rest say once, few, many or name a class of expanded clone.

v_gene: TRBV6-2/TRBV6-3; j_gene: TRBJ2-5; d_gene: TRBD2; abundance: many; CDR3aa: CASSYSRLAATQYF; CDR3nt: TGTGCCAGCAGTTACTCGAGACTAGCGGCGACCCAGTACTTC
v_gene: TRBV20-1; j_gene: TRBJ1-5; d_gene: TRBD1; abundance: many; CDR3aa: CSASPPGQLHQPQHF; CDR3nt: TGCAGTGCTAGTCCTCCGGGACAGCTTCATCAGCCCCAGCATTTT
v_gene: TRBV28; j_gene: TRBJ2-7; d_gene: NA; abundance: NA; CDR3aa: CASSSTTREQYF; CDR3nt: TGTGCCAGCAGTTCTACCACGCGGGAGCAGTACTTC
v_gene: TRBV6-2/TRBV6-3; j_gene: TRBJ1-1; d_gene: NA; abundance: NA; CDR3aa: CASTHWNTEAFF; CDR3nt: TGTGCCAGCACCCATTGGAACACTGAAGCTTTCTTT
v_gene: TRBV12-3/TRBV12-4; j_gene: TRBJ1-2; d_gene: NA; abundance: many; CDR3aa: CASNPTGQKGYTF; CDR3nt: TGTGCCAGCAACCCGACCGGGCAGAAGGGCTACACCTTC
v_gene: TRBV12-3/TRBV12-4; j_gene: TRBJ2-7; d_gene: NA; abundance: many; CDR3aa: CASTSTPAWKASYEQYF; CDR3nt: TGTGCCAGCACTTCGACACCAGCATGGAAAGCTTCCTACGAGCAGTACTTC
v_gene: TRBV19; j_gene: TRBJ2-5; d_gene: NA; abundance: many; CDR3aa: CASKSLGSGQETQYF; CDR3nt: TGTGCCAGTAAGAGTCTCGGTAGCGGCCAAGAGACCCAGTACTTC
v_gene: TRBV29-1; j_gene: TRBJ2-2; d_gene: TRBD2; abundance: many; CDR3aa: CSVEGLAATNTGELFF; CDR3nt: TGCAGCGTTGAAGGACTAGCGGCAACGAACACCGGGGAGCTGTTTTTT
v_gene: TRBV6-5; j_gene: TRBJ1-6; d_gene: NA; abundance: many; CDR3aa: CASSYSPEGLGSPLHF; CDR3nt: TGTGCCAGCAGTTACTCTCCCGAGGGCCTGGGGTCTCCCCTCCACTTT
v_gene: TRBV2; j_gene: TRBJ2-5; d_gene: TRBD2; abundance: many; CDR3aa: CASSDPWTSGQETQYF; CDR3nt: TGTGCCAGCAGTGACCCCTGGACTAGCGGCCAAGAGACCCAGTACTTC
v_gene: TRBV19; j_gene: TRBJ2-2; d_gene: TRBD1; abundance: many; CDR3aa: CASSTTGTGELFF; CDR3nt: TGTGCCAGTAGTACGACAGGGACCGGGGAGCTGTTTTTT
v_gene: TRBV7-6; j_gene: TRBJ2-7; d_gene: NA; abundance: many; CDR3aa: CASSPRAVRMSSYEQYF; CDR3nt: TGTGCCAGCAGCCCGAGGGCCGTCCGTATGAGCTCCTACGAGCAGTACTTC
v_gene: TRBV20-1; j_gene: TRBJ2-5; d_gene: TRBD2; abundance: many; CDR3aa: CSARDSGAEETQYF; CDR3nt: TGCAGTGCTAGAGACAGCGGGGCCGAAGAGACCCAGTACTTC
v_gene: TRBV6-2/TRBV6-3; j_gene: TRBJ2-7; d_gene: TRBD1; abundance: many; CDR3aa: CASSYQDRPTNEQYF; CDR3nt: TGTGCCAGCAGTTACCAGGACAGGCCAACCAACGAGCAGTACTTC
v_gene: TRBV7-2; j_gene: TRBJ1-2; d_gene: NA; abundance: once; CDR3aa: CASSVQENYGYTF; CDR3nt: TGTGCCAGCAGTGTCCAGGAAAACTATGGCTACACCTTC
v_gene: TRBV11-2; j_gene: TRBJ1-6; d_gene: NA; abundance: many; CDR3aa: CASSLADGSPLHF; CDR3nt: TGTGCCAGCAGCCTAGCCGACGGTTCACCCCTCCACTTT
v_gene: TRBV30; j_gene: TRBJ1-2; d_gene: NA; abundance: many; CDR3aa: CAWSVTNGYTF; CDR3nt: TGTGCCTGGAGTGTTACGAATGGCTACACCTTC
v_gene: TRBV28; j_gene: TRBJ1-6; d_gene: TRBD1; abundance: many; CDR3aa: CASRPDREGSPLHF; CDR3nt: TGTGCCAGCAGACCAGACAGGGAGGGTTCACCCCTCCACTTT
v_gene: TRBV6-1; j_gene: TRBJ1-1; d_gene: NA; abundance: many; CDR3aa: CASSKWENTEAFF; CDR3nt: TGTGCCAGCAGTAAATGGGAGAACACTGAAGCTTTCTTT
v_gene: TRBV7-2; j_gene: TRBJ1-6; d_gene: NA; abundance: many; CDR3aa: CASSSGGGGHSPLHF; CDR3nt: TGTGCCAGCAGCTCAGGTGGAGGGGGTCATTCACCCCTCCACTTT
v_gene: TRBV6-1; j_gene: TRBJ2-2; d_gene: NA; abundance: NA; CDR3aa: CASSPPGTFTGELFF; CDR3nt: TGTGCCAGCAGCCCCCCGGGTACCTTCACCGGGGAGCTGTTTTTT
v_gene: TRBV28; j_gene: TRBJ2-5; d_gene: TRBD1; abundance: many; CDR3aa: CASSPPGQGWKETQYF; CDR3nt: TGTGCCAGCAGTCCCCCGGGACAGGGGTGGAAAGAGACCCAGTACTTC
v_gene: TRBV20-1; j_gene: TRBJ1-1; d_gene: NA; abundance: many; CDR3aa: CSARDLTEHADTEAFF; CDR3nt: TGCAGTGCTAGAGATCTTACAGAACATGCGGACACTGAAGCTTTCTTT
v_gene: TRBV12-5; j_gene: TRBJ2-7; d_gene: NA; abundance: NA; CDR3aa: CASGPASDSYEQYF; CDR3nt: TGTGCTAGTGGCCCTGCATCCGATTCCTACGAGCAGTACTTC
v_gene: TRBV6-2/TRBV6-3; j_gene: TRBJ2-7; d_gene: NA; abundance: NA; CDR3aa: CASSSRTASYEQYF; CDR3nt: TGTGCCAGCAGTTCGAGGACAGCTTCCTACGAGCAGTACTTC